One and the same sample provided the 16 T cell receptor beta chains below, sequenced in a study of regulatory T cells in long-lasting Graves disease. Relying on iRepertoire HTBI primers and Arm-PCR of CDR3 regions, the team built TCR beta libraries. In TCRdb, the multiplex PCR reads were re-called with MiXCR into one record per CDR3 protein. The table has 650,000 to 700,000 distinct CDR3 sequences, 25% to 35% seen once. Stated time point: persistent/refractory GD, antithyroid drugs over 5 years with positive TRAb. The TCR library was made from RNA that had been extracted from PBMCs in TRIzol. The starting material was peripheral blood mononuclear cells (PBMCs), obtained when the disease was refractory, from a patient treated with antithyroid drugs. The receptor source for this set is a female donor with Graves disease.

This chain uses TRBV19 with TRBJ1-2; D gene unclear. V gave up 6 bases and J gave up 2 bases, with 13 bases separating them. The CDR3 loop spans 14 amino acids. Germline V gives CDR1 LNHDA, CDR2 SQIVND (reference sequence). This CDR3 is CASRVREGNYGYTF. The CDR3 coding sequence is TGTGCCAGTAGGGTCCGGGAAGGAAACTATGGCTACACCTTC.

The V and J genes are TRBV20-1 and TRBJ1-2, with D perhaps matching TRBD1 (5 bases). This CDR3 spans 14 amino acids. The V end was cut by 1 base, the J end by 6 bases, with 15 bases between. The germline CDR1 and CDR2 sequences are DFQATT and SNEGSKA (reference sequence). CDR3 coding DNA: TGCAGTGCTAGAGCTAATTCCTACAGGAATGGCTACACCTTC. Protein: CSARANSYRNGYTF.

V gene TRBV20-1 combines with J gene TRBJ1-2; TRBD1 matches at 7 bases. Germline V gene lookup returns CDR1 DFQATT and CDR2 SNEGSKA (reference sequence). The V gene end was trimmed by 0 bases and the J gene end by 2 bases; junction bases not matched to a gene: 6. The CDR3 is 15 residues long. The CDR3 DNA reads as TGCAGTGCTAGAGACGACAGGGATGAGAACTATGGCTACACCTTC. Its protein product is CSARDDRDENYGYTF.

This clonotype appeared many times. The gene calls are TRBV28 and TRBJ1-1, with 8 bases lining up with TRBD1. V gave up 4 bases and J gave up 4 bases; unmatched junction bases: 8. This CDR3 comprises 15 residues. The germline CDR1 and CDR2 sequences are MDHEN and SYDVKM. Written as DNA, the CDR3 is TGTGCCAGCAGTTGGCGGACAGGGCTCGGCACTGAAGCTTTCTTT. As protein: CASSWRTGLGTEAFF.

The chain is built from TRBV20-1 and TRBJ2-5, with TRBD1 as a possible D gene (5 bases). With 5 bases removed from V and 4 bases from J, the gap between germline ends came to 29 bases. CDR1 DFQATT and CDR2 SNEGSKA come from the germline V gene (reference sequence). The CDR3 extends over 18 amino acids. The CDR3 DNA follows: TGCAGTGCTCTAACGCCTTCCCCCAGGGTATCAGTCGGAGAGACCCAGTACTTC. Amino acids: CSALTPSPRVSVGETQYF.

V usage is TRBV30 and J usage is TRBJ1-4; D is unresolved. Germline CDR1 is GTSNPN and CDR2 is SVGIG (reference sequence). The CDR3 covers 15 residues. Trimming left V 1 base short and J 8 bases short, with 17 bases between. CDR3 region: CAWSAVVGSWEKLFF. DNA for the CDR3: TGTGCCTGGAGTGCGGTCGTGGGGAGTTGGGAAAAACTGTTTTTT.

The gene calls are TRBV19 and TRBJ2-7; D is unresolved. V gave up 8 bases and J gave up 0 bases, with 8 bases separating them. This CDR3 contains 12 residues. Germline V CDR1 and CDR2: LNHDA, SQIVND (reference sequence). In nucleotides, the CDR3 is TGTGCCAGTCAGGAATACTCCTACGAGCAGTACTTC. It is translated as CASQEYSYEQYF.

This clonotype occurred a few times. Here the CDR3 reads CASSQEGLGNQPQHF. In nucleotides, the CDR3 is TGTGCCAGCAGCCAAGAGGGCTTGGGGAATCAGCCCCAGCATTTT. The genes are TRBV3-1 and TRBJ1-5; D remains unclear. The CDR3 consists of 15 residues. The ends were cut back, 0 bases at V and 4 bases at J, with 10 bases in the middle. Per the germline V gene, CDR1 is LGHDT and CDR2 is YNNKEL (reference sequence).

This clonotype was seen a single time. The V call is TRBV12-3 or TRBV12-4, the J call TRBJ1-5, with 9 nucleotides matching TRBD1. The junction had 5 bases not matched to a gene; V was cut back by 1 base and J by 1 base. The CDR3 runs to 17 residues. In nucleotides, the CDR3 is TGTGCCAGCAGTTTAGACGTCGGGACAGGGAGCAATCAGCCCCAGCATTTT. Its translation: CASSLDVGTGSNQPQHF.

The chain is built from TRBV5-1 and TRBJ2-2; 12 nucleotides align to TRBD2. This CDR3 comprises 18 residues. Looked up from germline, CDR1 is SGHRS and CDR2 is YFSETQ. V was clipped by 2 bases and J by 1 base; unmatched bases: 6. The CDR3 here is CASSLGGLAGRNTGELFF. Written as DNA, the CDR3 is TGCGCCAGCAGCTTAGGCGGACTAGCGGGACGGAACACCGGGGAGCTGTTTTTT.

This clonotype has a handful of counts. The chain recombines TRBV10-3 with TRBJ2-7; TRBD1 matches at 8 bases. The V gene end was trimmed by 10 bases and the J gene end by 2 bases; junction bases not matched to a gene: 7. Germline V lookup: CDR1 ENHRY, CDR2 SYGVKD. The CDR3 totals 13 residues. Here the CDR3 DNA reads TGTGCCACGGGACAGGAGATCACCTACGAGCAGTACTTC. Translation gives CATGQEITYEQYF.

CDR3 protein: CSARDQPFSYEQYF. The CDR3 region has the DNA TGCAGTGCTAGAGATCAGCCTTTCTCCTACGAGCAGTACTTC. This chain uses TRBV20-1 with TRBJ2-7; D remains ambiguous. With 0 bases removed from V and 0 bases from J, the gap between germline ends came to 9 bases. Germline loops: CDR1 DFQATT, CDR2 SNEGSKA (reference sequence). There are 14 residues in the CDR3.

CDR3 bases: TGTGCCTGGAGTGTAGGTTTCCAGGGCTACGAGCAGTACTTC. Its protein product is CAWSVGFQGYEQYF. This sequence joins TRBV30 and TRBJ2-7, with D maybe TRBD1 (5 bases). Germline lookup yields CDR1 GTSNPN and CDR2 SVGIG (reference sequence). Trimming stripped 0 bases from V and 3 bases from J, with 12 bases between. This CDR3 has 14 amino acids. The full variable domain, with the rest looked up from reference TRBV30 and TRBJ2-7, is SQTIHQWPATLVQPVGSPLSLECTVEGTSNPNLYWYRQAAGRGLQLLFYSVGIGQISSEVPQNLSASRPQDRQFILSSKKLLLSDSGFYLCAWSVGFQGYEQYFGPGTRLTVT.

The J gene is TRBJ1-2, the V gene TRBV29-1; the match to TRBD1 covers 7 bases. This CDR3 comprises 13 residues. Trimming at V came to 8 bases and at J to 0 bases, leaving 6 bases not matched to a gene. CDR1 and CDR2 (germline): SQVTM, ANQGSEA. Here the CDR3 DNA reads TGCAGCACCAGACAGGGCGCTAACTATGGCTACACCTTC. It codes for CSTRQGANYGYTF.

This clonotype came up a few times. The chain links TRBV6-9 to TRBJ1-5; unclear D gene. Germline V lookup: CDR1 MNHGY, CDR2 SVAAGI. With 2 bases removed from V and 0 bases from J, the gap between germline ends came to 11 bases. The CDR3 is 16 residues long. CDR3 nucleotide sequence: TGTGCCAGCAGTTATCCTTGGGCAGATAGCAATCAGCCCCAGCATTTT. Residues: CASSYPWADSNQPQHF.

The rearrangement joins TRBV30 to TRBJ2-2; TRBD2 matches 8 bases. V shed 2 bases, J shed 6 bases, and the junction held 11 bases outside the gene matches. The CDR3 spans 16 residues. Looked up from germline, CDR1 is GTSNPN and CDR2 is SVGIG (reference sequence). CDR3: CAWSFSAGAVAGELFF. The CDR3 DNA sequence: TGTGCCTGGAGTTTTTCAGCGGGAGCGGTAGCCGGGGAGCTGTTTTTT. The complete variable domain, with remaining parts taken from reference TRBV30 and TRBJ2-2, reads SQTIHQWPATLVQPVGSPLSLECTVEGTSNPNLYWYRQAAGRGLQLLFYSVGIGQISSEVPQNLSASRPQDRQFILSSKKLLLSDSGFYLCAWSFSAGAVAGELFFGEGSRLTVL.